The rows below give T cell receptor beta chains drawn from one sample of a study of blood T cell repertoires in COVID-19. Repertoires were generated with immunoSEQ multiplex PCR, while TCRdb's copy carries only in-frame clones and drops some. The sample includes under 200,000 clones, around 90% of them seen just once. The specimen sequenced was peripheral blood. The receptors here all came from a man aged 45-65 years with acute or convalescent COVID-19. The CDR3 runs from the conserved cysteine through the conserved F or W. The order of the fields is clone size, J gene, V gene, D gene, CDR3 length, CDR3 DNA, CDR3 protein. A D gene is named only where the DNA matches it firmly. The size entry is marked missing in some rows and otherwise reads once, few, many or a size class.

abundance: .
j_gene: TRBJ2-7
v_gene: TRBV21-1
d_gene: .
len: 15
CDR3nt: TGTGCCAGCAGCAAAGATGGGGGGGAGATAAACGAGCAGTACTTC
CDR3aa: CASSKDGGEINEQYF

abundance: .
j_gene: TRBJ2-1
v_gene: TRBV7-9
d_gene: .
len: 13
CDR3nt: TGTGCCAGCAGCTTCGACTCCGGGGGAGAGCAGTTCTTC
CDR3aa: CASSFDSGGEQFF

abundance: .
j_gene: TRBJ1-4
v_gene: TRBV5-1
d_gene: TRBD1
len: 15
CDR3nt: TGCGCCAGCAGCTTTGGGGTTACAGGGGGTGAAAAACTGTTTTTT
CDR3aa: CASSFGVTGGEKLFF

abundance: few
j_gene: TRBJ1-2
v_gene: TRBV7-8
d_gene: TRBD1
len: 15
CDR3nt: TGTGCCAGCAGCATTGGGACAGGTAATCCTGTCGGCTACACCTTC
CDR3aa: CASSIGTGNPVGYTF

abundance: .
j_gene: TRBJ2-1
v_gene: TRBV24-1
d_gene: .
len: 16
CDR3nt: TGTGCCACCAGTGATTTCCGCGATTTCTCCTACAATGAGCAGTTCTTC
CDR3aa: CATSDFRDFSYNEQFF

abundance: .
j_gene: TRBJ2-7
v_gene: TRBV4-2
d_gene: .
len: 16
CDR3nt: TGTGCCAGCAGCATTAATGAAGACAGGTTCTCCTACGAGCAGTACTTC
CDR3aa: CASSINEDRFSYEQYF

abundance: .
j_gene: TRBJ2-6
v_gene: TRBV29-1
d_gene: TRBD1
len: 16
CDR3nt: TGCAGCGTCCAGGGGGAAGGGGTCTCTGGGGCCAACGTCCTGACTTTC
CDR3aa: CSVQGEGVSGANVLTF

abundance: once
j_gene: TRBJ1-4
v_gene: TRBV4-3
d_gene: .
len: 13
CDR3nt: TGCGCCAGCAGCCAGGACACGCGGGGCCGGCTGTTTTTT
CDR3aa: CASSQDTRGRLFF

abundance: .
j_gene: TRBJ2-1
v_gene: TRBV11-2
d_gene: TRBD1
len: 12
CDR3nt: TGTGCCAGCCCCCAGGGGGACAATGAGCAGTTCTTC
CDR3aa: CASPQGDNEQFF

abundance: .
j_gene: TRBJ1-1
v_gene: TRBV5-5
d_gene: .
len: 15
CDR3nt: TGTGCCAGCAGCTTGGTGTTAGCTCCGAACACTGAAGCTTTCTTT
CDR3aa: CASSLVLAPNTEAFF

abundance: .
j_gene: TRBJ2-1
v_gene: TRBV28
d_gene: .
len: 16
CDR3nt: TGTGCCAGCCAAACAGGGCTGACTCGCTCCTACAATGAGCAGTTCTTC
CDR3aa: CASQTGLTRSYNEQFF

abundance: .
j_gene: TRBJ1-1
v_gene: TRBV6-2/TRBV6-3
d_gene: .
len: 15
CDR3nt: TGTGCCAGCAGTTACTTCGGGGAATTGAGCACTGAAGCTTTCTTT
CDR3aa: CASSYFGELSTEAFF

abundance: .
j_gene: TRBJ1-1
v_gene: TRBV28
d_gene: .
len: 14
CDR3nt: TGTGCCAGCAGTGGGTTTCTGGGCACCACTGAAGCTTTCTTT
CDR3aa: CASSGFLGTTEAFF

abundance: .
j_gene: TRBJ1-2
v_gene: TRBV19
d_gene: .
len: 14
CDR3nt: TGTGCCAGTAGTCCCCAGGGGATTCGGTATGGCTACACCTTC
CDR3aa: CASSPQGIRYGYTF

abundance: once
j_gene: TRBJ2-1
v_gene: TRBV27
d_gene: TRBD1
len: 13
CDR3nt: TGTGCCAGCAGTTCAGACAGGGGGCCTGAGCAGTTCTTC
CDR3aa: CASSSDRGPEQFF

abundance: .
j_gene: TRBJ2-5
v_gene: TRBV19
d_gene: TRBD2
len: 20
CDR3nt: TGTGCCAGTAGTGGGCCCCCGAGACGTGGGACTAGCGGACCCGATGGGACCCAGTACTTC
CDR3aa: CASSGPPRRGTSGPDGTQYF

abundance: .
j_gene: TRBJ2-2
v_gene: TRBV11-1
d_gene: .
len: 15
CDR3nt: TGTGCCAGCAGCTTGGACAGAGGGAACACCGGGGAGCTGTTTTTT
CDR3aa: CASSLDRGNTGELFF

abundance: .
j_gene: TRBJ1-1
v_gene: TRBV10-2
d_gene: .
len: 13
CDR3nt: TGCGCCAGCAGTGAGTCGGCCCCCCCTGAAGCTTTCTTT
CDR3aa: CASSESAPPEAFF

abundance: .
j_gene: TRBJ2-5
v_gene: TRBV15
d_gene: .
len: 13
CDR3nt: TGTGCCACCAGCAGAGGGGGGCTGGGGACCCAGTACTTC
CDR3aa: CATSRGGLGTQYF

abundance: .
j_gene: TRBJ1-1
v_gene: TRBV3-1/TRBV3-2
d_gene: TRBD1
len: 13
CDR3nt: TGTGCCAGCAGCCGCGGGACAGGGTATGAAGCTTTCTTT
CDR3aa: CASSRGTGYEAFF

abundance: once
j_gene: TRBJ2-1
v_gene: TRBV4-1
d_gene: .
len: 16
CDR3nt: TGCGCCAGCAGCCCCGGACGGGGTAGCCTCAACAATGAGCAGTTCTTC
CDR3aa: CASSPGRGSLNNEQFF

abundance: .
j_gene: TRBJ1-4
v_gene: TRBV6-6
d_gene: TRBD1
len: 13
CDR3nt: TGTGCCAGCAAGGGACAGGCCCATGAAAAACTGTTTTTT
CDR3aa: CASKGQAHEKLFF

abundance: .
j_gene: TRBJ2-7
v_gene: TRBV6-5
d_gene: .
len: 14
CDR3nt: TGTGCCAGCAGTTCTGGGACTCGGGCCTACGAGCAGTACTTC
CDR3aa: CASSSGTRAYEQYF

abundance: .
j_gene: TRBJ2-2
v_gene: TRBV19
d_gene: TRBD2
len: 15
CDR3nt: TGTGCCAGTAGTTATAGCGGGGGGTTCACCGGGGAGCTGTTTTTT
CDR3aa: CASSYSGGFTGELFF

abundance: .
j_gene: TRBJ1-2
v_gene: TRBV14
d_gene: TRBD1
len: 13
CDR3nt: TGTGCCAGCAGCCCGGGACAGTACTATGGCTACACCTTC
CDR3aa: CASSPGQYYGYTF

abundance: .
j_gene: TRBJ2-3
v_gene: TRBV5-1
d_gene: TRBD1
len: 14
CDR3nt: TGCGCCAGCAGCTGGGCGACAGGGATAGATACGCAGTATTTT
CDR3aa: CASSWATGIDTQYF

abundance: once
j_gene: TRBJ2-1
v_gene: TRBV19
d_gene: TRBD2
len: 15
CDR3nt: TGTGCCAGTAGGAATCTAGCGGGAGTAGTTGGTGAGCAGTTCTTC
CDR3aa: CASRNLAGVVGEQFF

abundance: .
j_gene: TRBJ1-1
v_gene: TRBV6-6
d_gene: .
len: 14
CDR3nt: TGTGCCAGCAGTTATTCCCGGGACACAAATGAAGCTTTCTTT
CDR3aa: CASSYSRDTNEAFF

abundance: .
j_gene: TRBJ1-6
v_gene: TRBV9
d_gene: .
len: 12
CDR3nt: TGTGCCAGCAGCGTACCTTCAGGAACCCTCCACTTT
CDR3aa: CASSVPSGTLHF

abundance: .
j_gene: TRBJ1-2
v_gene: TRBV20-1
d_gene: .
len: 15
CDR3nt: TGCAGTGCTAGTATTTCGGGAGTCTTAAACTATGGCTACACCTTC
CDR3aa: CSASISGVLNYGYTF

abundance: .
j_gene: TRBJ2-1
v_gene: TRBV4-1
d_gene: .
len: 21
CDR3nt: TGCGCCAGCAGCCAAGAGCCGCCTCTCACTAAAGGACAGGGGACTAGTAATGAGCAGTTCTTC
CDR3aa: CASSQEPPLTKGQGTSNEQFF

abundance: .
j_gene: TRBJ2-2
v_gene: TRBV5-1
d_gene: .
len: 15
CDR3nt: TGCGCCAGCAGCCCACAGACAGTTAACACCGGGGAGCTGTTTTTT
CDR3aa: CASSPQTVNTGELFF

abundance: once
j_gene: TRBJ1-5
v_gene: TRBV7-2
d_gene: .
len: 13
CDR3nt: TGTGCCAGCAGCTTAGAACTCAATCAGCCCCAGCATTTT
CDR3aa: CASSLELNQPQHF

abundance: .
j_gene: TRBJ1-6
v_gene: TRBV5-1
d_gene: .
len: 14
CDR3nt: TGCGCCAGCAGCTTGCTCGATGGAGGTTCACCCCTCCACTTT
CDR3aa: CASSLLDGGSPLHF

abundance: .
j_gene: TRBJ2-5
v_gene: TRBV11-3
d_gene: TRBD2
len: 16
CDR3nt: TGTGCCAGCAGCTTACAGGCTAGCGGGGGTCAAGAGACCCAGTACTTC
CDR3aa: CASSLQASGGQETQYF

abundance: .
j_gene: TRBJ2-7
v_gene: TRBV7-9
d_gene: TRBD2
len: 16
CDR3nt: TGTGCCAGCAGCTTAGAGGCTAGCGGGAGATCCTACGAGCAGTACTTC
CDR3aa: CASSLEASGRSYEQYF

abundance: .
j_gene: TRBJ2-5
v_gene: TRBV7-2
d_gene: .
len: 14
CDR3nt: TGTGCCAGCAGCTTACGGGTCGGCAAAGAGACCCAGTACTTC
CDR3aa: CASSLRVGKETQYF

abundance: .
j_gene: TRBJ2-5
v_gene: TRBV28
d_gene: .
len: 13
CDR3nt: TGTGCCAGCAGCCGTGGCCACCAAGAGACCCAGTACTTC
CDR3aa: CASSRGHQETQYF

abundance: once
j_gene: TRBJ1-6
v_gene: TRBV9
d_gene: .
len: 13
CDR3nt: TGTGCCAGCAGCGTAGCTGACACCCGGACCCTCCACTTT
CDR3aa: CASSVADTRTLHF

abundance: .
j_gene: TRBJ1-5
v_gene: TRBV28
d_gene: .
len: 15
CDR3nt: TGTGCCAGCAGTCCGCACAGGGTACGCAATCAGCCCCAGCATTTT
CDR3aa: CASSPHRVRNQPQHF

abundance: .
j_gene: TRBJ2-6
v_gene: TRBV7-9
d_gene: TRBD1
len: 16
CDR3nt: TGTGCCAGCTCCCCGGGACAGGGAGCGAAGGCCAACGTCCTGACTTTC
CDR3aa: CASSPGQGAKANVLTF

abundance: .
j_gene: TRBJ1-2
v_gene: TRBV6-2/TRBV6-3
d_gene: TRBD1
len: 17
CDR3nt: TGTGCCAGCAGTACCCGGGACAGGGTCTCACCTAACTATGGCTACACCTTC
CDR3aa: CASSTRDRVSPNYGYTF

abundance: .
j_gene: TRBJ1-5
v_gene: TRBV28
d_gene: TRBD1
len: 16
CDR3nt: TGTGCCAGCAGCCGGGGACAGGGGTTGAGGAATCAGCCCCAGCATTTT
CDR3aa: CASSRGQGLRNQPQHF

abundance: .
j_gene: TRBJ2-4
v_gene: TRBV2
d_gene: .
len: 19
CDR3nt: TGTGCCAGCAGTGAAAGTGGGGGCAGGTCGGGGTGGGCCAAAAACATTCAGTACTTC
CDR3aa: CASSESGGRSGWAKNIQYF

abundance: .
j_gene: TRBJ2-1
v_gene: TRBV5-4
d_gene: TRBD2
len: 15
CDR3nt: TGTGCCAGCAGCATTACTAGCGACGGTTTCGATGAGCAGTTCTTC
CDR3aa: CASSITSDGFDEQFF

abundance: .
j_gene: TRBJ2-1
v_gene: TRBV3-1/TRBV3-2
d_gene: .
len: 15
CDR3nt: TGTGCCAGCAGCCAAAGGGGCCTTCGTATGAATGAGCAGTTCTTC
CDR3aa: CASSQRGLRMNEQFF

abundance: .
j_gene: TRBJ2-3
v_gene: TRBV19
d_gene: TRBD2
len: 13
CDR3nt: TGTGCCAGTAGGCGTAGCGGGGCAGATACGCAGTATTTT
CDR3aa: CASRRSGADTQYF

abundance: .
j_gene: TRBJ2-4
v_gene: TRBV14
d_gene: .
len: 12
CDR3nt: TGTGCCAGCAGCAACACCAGAAACATTCAGTACTTC
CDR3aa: CASSNTRNIQYF

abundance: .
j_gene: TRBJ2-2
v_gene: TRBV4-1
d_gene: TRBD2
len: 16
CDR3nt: TGCGCCAGCAGCCACCCCCCGGGACTAGTAACCGGGGAGCTGTTTTTT
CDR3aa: CASSHPPGLVTGELFF

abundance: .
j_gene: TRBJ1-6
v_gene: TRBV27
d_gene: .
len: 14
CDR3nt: TGTGCCAGCCAGGACAGTTCCCCACTATCACCCCTCCACTTT
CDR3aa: CASQDSSPLSPLHF

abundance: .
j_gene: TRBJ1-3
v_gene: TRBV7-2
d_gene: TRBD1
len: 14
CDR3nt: TGTGCCACCTCCGGACAGGTCTCAGGAAACACCATATATTTT
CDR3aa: CATSGQVSGNTIYF

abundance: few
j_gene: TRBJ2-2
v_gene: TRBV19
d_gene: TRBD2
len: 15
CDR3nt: TGTGCCAGTACCCTCAGCGGGAGTGGCACCGGGGAGCTGTTTTTT
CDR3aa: CASTLSGSGTGELFF

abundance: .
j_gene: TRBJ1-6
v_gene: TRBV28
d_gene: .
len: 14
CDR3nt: TGTGCCAGCAGTATCGCTCAGGGGAATTCACCCCTCCACTTT
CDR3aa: CASSIAQGNSPLHF

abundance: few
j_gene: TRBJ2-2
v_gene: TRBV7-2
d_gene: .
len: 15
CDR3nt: TGTGCCAGCCAAGGGGAAAAGTTGAACACCGGGGAGCTGTTTTTT
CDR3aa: CASQGEKLNTGELFF

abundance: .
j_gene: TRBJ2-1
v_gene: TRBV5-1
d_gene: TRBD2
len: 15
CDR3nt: TGCGCCAGCAGCCTGACTAGCGGAGTGTACAATGAGCAGTTCTTC
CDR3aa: CASSLTSGVYNEQFF